Given below is one T cell receptor (beta chain) in context. No antigen is known for it. This specimen comes from a study of post-analysis software for immune sequencing data. Unmatched junction bases numbered 7, after V lost 0 bases and J lost 6 bases. Per germline, CDR1 MNHEY and CDR2 SVGAGI. The CDR3 has 16 amino acids. Every TCR beta cDNA library bore unique molecular identifiers. TCRdb analysed the PCR reads with MiXCR anew, one entry per CDR3 protein. The sample lists approximately 730,000 distinct CDR3 sequences, 25% to 30% seen once, with 0.56% in the top ten. Study outcomes and limitations: Five or six TRBV segments, TRBV5-6, TRBV5-1 and TRBV20-1 among them, were found more frequent in patients than controls.

The clonotype comes from a girl aged 10-17 years with multiple sclerosis. Sample: blood. The chain is built from TRBV6-5 and TRBJ1-1; 10 bases match TRBD1. CDR3 DNA: TGTGCCAGCAGTTACTCGATGGGACAGGGGTACCCTGAAGCTTTCTTT. Protein sequence: CASSYSMGQGYPEAFF.